The following is a T cell receptor (beta chain) sequence with its context. Its target is not known. The data originate from a study of graft-versus-host responses after intestinal transplantation. Turning to the study itself: Multivisceral, liver-intestinal, or isolated intestinal grafts were transplanted into recipients.

Assay: immunoSEQ multiplex PCR; the TCRdb copy retains only in-frame clones and omits some. This sample has tens of thousands of clones, with roughly 94% found just once. CDR1 is MNHEY, CDR2 SVGAGI, per germline. This CDR3 contains 15 residues. Trimming pared 2 bases from V and 7 bases from J, leaving 17 bases between. Study-level findings and limits: Investigators detected GvH clones in recipient marrow, with some emerging earlier in ileum or blood.

The sequence was obtained from a human patient who received an intestinal transplant, so some T cells may come from the graft donor. The rearrangement links TRBV6-5 to TRBJ1-2; TRBD1 might be the D (6 bases). The source material was PBMCs, sampled 156 days after intestinal transplant. CDR3 DNA: TGTGCCAGCAGTTACCTCCCCCAACAGGGAGGTGGCTACACCTTC. Protein product: CASSYLPQQGGGYTF.